These 15 T cell receptor beta chains came from one sample sequenced in a study of identical twins. One entry per CDR3 protein, called by TCRdb with MiXCR from the 5' RACE reads. The profile shows nearly 900,000 distinct CDR3 sequences, approximately 13% of them singletons. This same sample was also taken into another study, of yellow fever vaccine responses in identical twins.

The sequenced material came from PBMCs. The receptors derive from a young woman in good health.

This clonotype was seen a handful of times. The chain carries TRBV7-3 and TRBJ1-1, with D perhaps TRBD1 (6 bases). The CDR3 contains 14 residues. Trimming left V 10 bases short and J 4 bases short, with 19 bases between. The germline CDR1 and CDR2 sequences are SGHTA and FQGTGA. The CDR3 DNA reads TGTGCCACCTCGACAGGACACCCGTTCACTGAAGCTTTCTTT. Protein sequence: CATSTGHPFTEAFF.

This clonotype was counted ten times or more. CDR3 region: CASSDRGLVDNEQFF. DNA for the CDR3: TGCGCCAGCAGTGATAGGGGGTTGGTTGACAATGAGCAGTTCTTC. This sequence joins TRBV10-2 and TRBJ2-1; maybe TRBD1 (6 bases). Trimming took 3 bases from V and 5 from J, leaving 14 bases between them. The germline V gene has CDR1 WSHSY and CDR2 SAAADI. CDR3 length: 15 amino acids.

The V gene is TRBV6-5, the J gene TRBJ1-5; tentative D call: TRBD1 (6 bases). The CDR3 is 14 residues long. The V end was cut by 3 bases, the J end by 3 bases, with 9 bases between. Germline V CDR1 and CDR2: MNHEY, SVGAGI. The CDR3 reads CASSYGQHNQPQHF. CDR3 DNA sequence: TGTGCCAGCAGTTATGGACAGCACAATCAGCCCCAGCATTTT.

This clonotype was detected ten times or more. This chain connects TRBV7-9 to TRBJ2-3; D is possibly TRBD1 (6 bases). Germline CDR1 reads SEHNR; CDR2 reads FQNEAQ (reference sequence). V dropped 5 bases and J dropped 2 bases, with 14 bases sitting between them. The length of the CDR3 is 15 residues. CDR3 protein: CASSPDRRPTDTQYF. In DNA, the CDR3 is TGTGCCAGCAGCCCCGACAGGCGCCCCACAGATACGCAGTATTTT.

V usage is TRBV28 and J usage is TRBJ2-7, with 8 bases aligning to TRBD1. Unmatched junction bases numbered 6, after V lost 3 bases and J lost 2 bases. The CDR3 is 15 residues long. The germline V gene has CDR1 MDHEN and CDR2 SYDVKM. As DNA, the CDR3 is TGTGCCAGCAGTTTGCCAGGGGGCCCAACCTACGAGCAGTACGTC. Its protein is CASSLPGGPTYEQYV.

This chain joins TRBV12-3 or TRBV12-4 and TRBJ2-2; maybe TRBD1 (6 bases). The length of the CDR3 is 14 residues. Trimming took 8 bases from V and 0 from J, leaving 10 bases between them. CDR3 protein: CASRDTPNTGELFF. In nucleotides, the CDR3 is TGTGCCAGCCGGGACACCCCGAACACCGGGGAGCTGTTTTTT.

This clonotype was detected only a few times. The J gene is TRBJ1-2, the V gene TRBV27, with a weak D call TRBD1 (5 bases). The germline V and J ends were trimmed by 6 bases and 4 bases, with 18 bases remaining between them. The CDR3 is 15 residues long. From germline, CDR1 is MNHEY and CDR2 SMNVEV (reference sequence). CDR3 protein: CASREPKTVFYGYTF. In nucleotides, the CDR3 is TGTGCCAGCAGGGAACCTAAGACAGTATTCTATGGCTACACCTTC.

This clonotype was observed a handful of times. This sequence joins TRBV5-1 and TRBJ1-5; tentative D call: TRBD1 (6 bases). Per the germline V gene, CDR1 is SGHRS and CDR2 is YFSETQ. V lost 0 bases and J 10 bases, leaving 11 bases between the germline ends. CDR3 length: 13 amino acids. Here the CDR3 DNA reads TGCGCCAGCAGCTTGGGGCAGGGGTCACCCCAGCATTTT. Its protein is CASSLGQGSPQHF.

The chain carries TRBV12-3 or TRBV12-4 and TRBJ2-7, with a possible D match to TRBD1 (5 bases). Trimming removed 1 base at V and 0 bases at J, with 10 bases between. CDR3 length: 15 amino acids. DNA for the CDR3: TGTGCCAGCAGTTTAGGGGGCCGTAGCTCCTACGAGCAGTACTTC. This codes for CASSLGGRSSYEQYF.

This clonotype occurred a few times. The chain combines TRBV20-1 with TRBJ2-2; maybe TRBD2 (5 bases). The CDR3 consists of 13 residues. Germline V gene data show CDR1 as DFQATT and CDR2 as SNEGSKA (reference sequence). V lost 5 bases and J lost 4, with 11 bases in between. CDR3 in DNA: TGCAGTGCTGCTAACGCGGGCACCGGGGAGCTGTTTTTT. Its translation: CSAANAGTGELFF.

CDR3 loop: CASSFFQSGELFF. DNA of the CDR3: TGTGCCAGCAGTTTTTTCCAAAGCGGGGAGCTGTTTTTT. The chain is built from TRBV28 and TRBJ2-2; D unresolved. The CDR3 is 13 residues long. Looked up from germline, CDR1 is MDHEN and CDR2 is SYDVKM. V gave up 3 bases and J gave up 7 bases, with 9 bases separating them. Full variable domain (remainder filled in from reference TRBV28 and TRBJ2-2): DVKVTQSSRYLVKRTGEKVFLECVQDMDHENMFWYRQDPGLGLRLIYFSYDVKMKEKGDIPEGYSVSREKKERFSLILESASTNQTSMYLCASSFFQSGELFFGEGSRLTVL.

The rearrangement uses TRBV7-9 and TRBJ2-1; 9 bases are a match to TRBD1. Germline values: CDR1 SEHNR, CDR2 FQNEAQ (reference sequence). Unmatched junction bases numbered 8, after V lost 11 bases and J lost 6 bases. This CDR3 is built from 13 residues. CDR3 residues: CAGQGMGGNEQFF. In DNA form, the CDR3 reads TGTGCCGGACAGGGGATGGGGGGCAATGAGCAGTTCTTC.

The chain couples TRBV18 to TRBJ2-5; D gene unclear. Germline V lookup: CDR1 KGHSH, CDR2 LQKENI. The CDR3 sequence is 13 residues long. V was clipped by 4 bases and J by 2 bases, with 8 bases between them. The CDR3: CASSLQRQETQYF. The CDR3 region has the DNA TGTGCCAGCTCACTCCAAAGACAAGAGACCCAGTACTTC.

This sequence joins TRBV12-3 or TRBV12-4 and TRBJ2-5; TRBD1 aligns across 8 bases. V shed 0 bases, J shed 3 bases, and the junction held 12 bases outside the gene matches. The CDR3 covers 18 residues. CDR3 amino acids: CASSLALTRGQAKETQYF. The CDR3 DNA reads TGTGCCAGCAGTTTAGCGTTGACTAGGGGACAGGCGAAAGAGACCCAGTACTTC.

The genes are TRBV2 and TRBJ2-1, with 8 bases lining up with TRBD2. Trimming at V came to 6 bases and at J to 7 bases, leaving 14 bases not matched to a gene. The CDR3 loop spans 16 amino acids. Germline V gene lookup returns CDR1 SNHLY and CDR2 FYNNEI. The CDR3 nucleotides are TGTGCCAGCAGCCCTCAAGCTACGGGAGGGGGGAATGAGCAGTTCTTC. It codes for CASSPQATGGGNEQFF.